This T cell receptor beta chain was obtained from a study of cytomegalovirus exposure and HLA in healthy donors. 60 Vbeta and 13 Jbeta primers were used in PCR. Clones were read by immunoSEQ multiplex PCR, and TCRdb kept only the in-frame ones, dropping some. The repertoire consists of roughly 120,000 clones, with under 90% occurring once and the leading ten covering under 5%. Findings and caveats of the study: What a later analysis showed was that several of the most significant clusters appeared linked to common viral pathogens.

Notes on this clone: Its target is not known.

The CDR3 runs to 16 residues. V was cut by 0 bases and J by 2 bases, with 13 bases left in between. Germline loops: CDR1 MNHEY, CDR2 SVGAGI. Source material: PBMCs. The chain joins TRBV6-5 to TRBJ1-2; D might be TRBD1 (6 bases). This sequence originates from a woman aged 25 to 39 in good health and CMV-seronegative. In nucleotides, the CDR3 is TGTGCCAGCAGTTACTCTACAGGGATTGGAAACTATGGCTACACCTTC. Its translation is CASSYSTGIGNYGYTF.